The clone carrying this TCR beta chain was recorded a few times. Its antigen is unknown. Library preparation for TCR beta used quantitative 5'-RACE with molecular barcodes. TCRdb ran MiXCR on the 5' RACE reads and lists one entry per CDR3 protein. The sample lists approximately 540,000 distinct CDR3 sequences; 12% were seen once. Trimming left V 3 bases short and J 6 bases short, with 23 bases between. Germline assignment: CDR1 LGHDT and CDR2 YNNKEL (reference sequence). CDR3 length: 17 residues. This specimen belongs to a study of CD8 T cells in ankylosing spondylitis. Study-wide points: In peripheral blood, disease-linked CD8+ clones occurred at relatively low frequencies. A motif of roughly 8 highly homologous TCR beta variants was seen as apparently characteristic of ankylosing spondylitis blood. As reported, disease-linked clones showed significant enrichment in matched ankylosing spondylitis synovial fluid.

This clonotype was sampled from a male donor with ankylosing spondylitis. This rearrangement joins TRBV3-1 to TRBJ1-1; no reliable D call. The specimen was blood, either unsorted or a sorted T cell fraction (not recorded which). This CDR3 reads CASSHLYSVRSRSEAFF. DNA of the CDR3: TGTGCCAGCAGCCACCTCTACTCCGTCAGGTCGAGGTCTGAAGCTTTCTTT.